This passage covers 13 T cell receptor beta chains from one sample sequenced in a study of T cell repertoires in cytomegalovirus infection. TCRdb passed the reads through MiXCR, listing each CDR3 protein once. The profile shows 290,000 or so distinct CDR3 sequences, approximately 10% of them singletons. Sequencing was carried out using PBMCs. The receptors here all came from a human donor in good health (CMV status not recorded). Some clones in this sample may be carry-over from other donors' samples.

The genes are TRBV9 and TRBJ2-5; D not resolved. Germline V gene data show CDR1 as SGDLS and CDR2 as YYNGEE. Deletions cut 3 bases from V and 5 bases from J, with 11 bases between. The CDR3 is 13 residues long. CDR3 sequence: CASSARWRETQYF. Written as DNA, the CDR3 is TGTGCCAGCAGCGCCAGGTGGCGGGAGACCCAGTACTTC.

Only a few counts were recorded for this clonotype. The gene calls are TRBV6-2 or TRBV6-3 and TRBJ1-1; D remains unclear. This CDR3 contains 16 residues. Deletions cut 0 bases from V and 1 base from J, with 12 bases between. Germline assignment: CDR1 MNHEY and CDR2 SVGEGT. The CDR3 DNA is TGTGCCAGCAGTTACTCCCCGATAGGGAAGAACACTGAAGCTTTCTTT. Translating it yields CASSYSPIGKNTEAFF.

V gene TRBV12-3 or TRBV12-4 combines with J gene TRBJ2-5, with D uncertain. V was cut by 3 bases and J by 2 bases, with 10 bases left in between. This CDR3 has 14 residues. The CDR3 DNA sequence: TGTGCCAGCAGTTTTTATTTGGGGCAAGAGACCCAGTACTTC. Translating gives CASSFYLGQETQYF.

This clonotype has a count of ten or more. The rearrangement links TRBV12-3 or TRBV12-4 to TRBJ2-3, with 9 bases identical to TRBD2. V shed 8 bases and J 5 bases; nucleotides not matched to a gene: 11. The CDR3 contains 15 residues. The CDR3 sequence: CASRLGGGAVDTQYF. CDR3 coding DNA: TGTGCCAGCCGGCTCGGCGGGGGGGCCGTAGATACGCAGTATTTT.

This clonotype was recorded many times. The chain links TRBV20-1 to TRBJ2-1; D call uncertain. V was trimmed by 5 bases and J by 4 bases, leaving 12 bases between them. Germline V gives CDR1 DFQATT, CDR2 SNEGSKA (reference sequence). This CDR3 has 13 residues. The CDR3 spells CSAPSFGYNEQFF. Here the CDR3 DNA reads TGCAGTGCTCCCTCGTTTGGGTACAATGAGCAGTTCTTC.

This clonotype came up many times. V usage is TRBV6-2 or TRBV6-3 and J usage is TRBJ2-7; 7 positions agree with TRBD2. In germline, CDR1 is MNHEY, CDR2 SVGEGT. Germline trimming cut 3 bases from V and 0 bases from J; bases unmatched to any gene: 11. The CDR3 is 17 amino acids. The CDR3 is CASSYEGGGPRSYEQYV. CDR3 coding DNA: TGTGCCAGCAGTTATGAGGGCGGGGGACCTCGCTCCTACGAGCAGTACGTC.

This clonotype was counted only a few times. V usage is TRBV5-8 and J usage is TRBJ1-2; 7 positions agree with TRBD1. This CDR3 comprises 15 residues. Germline V CDR1 and CDR2: SGHTS, YDEGEE. Trimming took 3 bases from V and 4 from J; bases not matched to a gene: 9. The CDR3 DNA reads TGTGCCAGCAGCTATACAGGGGCGTCTGTCTATGGCTACACCTTC. Encoded protein: CASSYTGASVYGYTF.

This clonotype has ten or more counts. The chain has TRBV25-1 and TRBJ1-5; possible D gene TRBD1, 5 bases. V was clipped by 6 bases and J by 4 bases, with 13 bases between them. CDR3 length: 14 amino acids. Germline loops: CDR1 MGHDK, CDR2 SYGVNS. DNA for the CDR3: TGTGCCAGCAGCCCCGGGACGCCTAATCAGCCCCAGCATTTT. Protein: CASSPGTPNQPQHF. The full variable domain, its missing parts supplied by reference TRBV25-1 and TRBJ1-5, is EADIYQTPRYLVIGTGKKITLECSQTMGHDKMYWYQQDPGMELHLIHYSYGVNSTEKGDLSSESTVSRIRTEHFPLTLESARPSHTSQYLCASSPGTPNQPQHFGDGTRLSIL.

At least ten counts were recorded for this clonotype. The rearrangement joins TRBV7-6 to TRBJ1-4, with D tentatively TRBD1 (5 bases). The CDR3 is made up of 15 amino acids. Deletions cut 1 base from V and 8 bases from J, with 14 bases between. CDR1 and CDR2 from the germline V gene are SGHVS and FNYEAQ. The CDR3 region is CASSLGGGFGEKLFF. CDR3 nucleotides: TGTGCCAGCAGCTTAGGGGGGGGATTCGGAGAAAAACTGTTTTTT. The full variable domain, in which reference TRBV7-6 and TRBJ1-4 provide the parts outside the CDR3, is GAGVSQSPRYKVTKRGQDVALRCDPISGHVSLYWYRQALGQGPEFLTYFNYEAQQDKSGLPNDRFSAERPEGSISTLTIQRTEQRDSAMYRCASSLGGGFGEKLFFGSGTQLSVL.

The V and J genes are TRBV7-2 and TRBJ2-6; no definite D call. This CDR3 has 12 residues. The germline V and J ends were trimmed by 11 bases and 7 bases, with 12 bases remaining between them. The germline V gene encodes CDR1 SGHTA and CDR2 FQGNSA. CDR3 sequence reads: CASLTGANVLTF. CDR3 nucleotide sequence: TGTGCCTCACTGACGGGTGCCAACGTCCTGACTTTC.

This clonotype was seen at least ten times. The chain recombines TRBV28 with TRBJ1-1; no definite D call. Trimming took 5 bases from V and 0 from J, leaving 16 bases between them. The germline V gene encodes CDR1 MDHEN and CDR2 SYDVKM. The CDR3 is 16 amino acids. CDR3 amino acids: CASSPLPGEMNTEAFF. The DNA for the CDR3 is TGTGCCAGCAGTCCCCTACCCGGGGAGATGAACACTGAAGCTTTCTTT.

This clonotype was observed many times. The chain joins TRBV7-2 to TRBJ1-1; D unclear. V lost 1 base to trimming and J lost 4 bases, with 10 bases between them. Germline V gives CDR1 SGHTA, CDR2 FQGNSA. The CDR3 spans 14 residues. In nucleotides, the CDR3 is TGTGCCAGCAGCTTAGTCGGGGTGAGCACTGAAGCTTTCTTT. This sequence encodes CASSLVGVSTEAFF. Full variable domain (remainder filled in from reference TRBV7-2 and TRBJ1-1): GAGVSQSPSNKVTEKGKDVELRCDPISGHTALYWYRQSLGQGLEFLIYFQGNSAPDKSGLPSDRFSAERTGGSVSTLTIQRTQQEDSAVYLCASSLVGVSTEAFFGQGTRLTVV.

This clonotype was seen at least ten times. This chain links TRBV3-1 with TRBJ1-5, with D perhaps TRBD1 (6 bases). The CDR3 spans 17 residues. Germline assignment: CDR1 LGHDT and CDR2 YNNKEL (reference sequence). V was trimmed by 4 bases and J by 5 bases, leaving 21 bases between them. For the CDR3, the DNA is TGTGCCAGCAGCCTTACCAACCTTGGCGGGGGCGATCAGCCCCAGCATTTT. Its protein product is CASSLTNLGGGDQPQHF.